This TCR beta chain was identified in a study of cytomegalovirus exposure and HLA in healthy donors. The PCR employed 60 Vbeta primers together with 13 Jbeta primers. The assay was immunoSEQ multiplex PCR, and TCRdb's table has in-frame clones only and misses some. The table shows fewer than 95,000 clones, with roughly 85% occurring only once. The germline CDR1 and CDR2 sequences are LNHDA and SQIVND (reference sequence). V lost 5 bases and J lost 0, with 11 bases in between. This CDR3 comprises 16 residues. The receptor's source is a man aged 40-55 years in good health and CMV-seropositive. The rearrangement joins TRBV19 to TRBJ2-6; no definite D call. The source material was PBMCs. The CDR3 DNA sequence: TGTGCCAGTAGTTTAGGGCCTGACTCTGGGGCCAACGTCCTGACTTTC. This translates into CASSLGPDSGANVLTF.